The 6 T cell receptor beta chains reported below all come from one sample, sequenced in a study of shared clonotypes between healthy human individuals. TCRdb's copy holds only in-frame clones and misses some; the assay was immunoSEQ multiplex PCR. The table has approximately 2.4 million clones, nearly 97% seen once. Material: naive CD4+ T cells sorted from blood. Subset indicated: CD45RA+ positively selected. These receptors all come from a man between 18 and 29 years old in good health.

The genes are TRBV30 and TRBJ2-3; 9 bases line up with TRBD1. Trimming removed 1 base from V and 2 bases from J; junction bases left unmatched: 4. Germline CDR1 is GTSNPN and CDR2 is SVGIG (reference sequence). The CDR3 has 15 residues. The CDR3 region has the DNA TGTGCCTGGAGTGGGGGACAGGGTGACACAGATACGCAGTATTTT. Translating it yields CAWSGGQGDTDTQYF. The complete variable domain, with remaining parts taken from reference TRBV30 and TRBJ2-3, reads SQTIHQWPATLVQPVGSPLSLECTVEGTSNPNLYWYRQAAGRGLQLLFYSVGIGQISSEVPQNLSASRPQDRQFILSSKKLLLSDSGFYLCAWSGGQGDTDTQYFGPGTRLTVL.

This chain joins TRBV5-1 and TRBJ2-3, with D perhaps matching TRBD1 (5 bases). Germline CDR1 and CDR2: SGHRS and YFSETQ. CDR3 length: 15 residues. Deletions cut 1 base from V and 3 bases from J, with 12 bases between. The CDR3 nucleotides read TGCGCCAGCAGCTTGCCGGCAGGGTTTACAGATACGCAGTATTTT. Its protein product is CASSLPAGFTDTQYF.

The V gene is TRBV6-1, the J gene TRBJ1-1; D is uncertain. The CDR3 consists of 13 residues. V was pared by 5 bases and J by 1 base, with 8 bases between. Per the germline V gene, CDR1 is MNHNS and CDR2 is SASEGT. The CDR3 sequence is CASSIRGNTEAFF. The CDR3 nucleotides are TGTGCCAGCAGTATTCGGGGGAACACTGAAGCTTTCTTT.

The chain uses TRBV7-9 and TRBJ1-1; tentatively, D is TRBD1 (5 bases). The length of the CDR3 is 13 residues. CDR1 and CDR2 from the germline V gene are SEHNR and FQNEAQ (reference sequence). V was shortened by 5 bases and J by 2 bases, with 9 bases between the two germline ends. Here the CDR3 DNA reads TGTGCCAGCAGCATACAGGTAAACACTGAAGCTTTCTTT. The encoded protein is CASSIQVNTEAFF.

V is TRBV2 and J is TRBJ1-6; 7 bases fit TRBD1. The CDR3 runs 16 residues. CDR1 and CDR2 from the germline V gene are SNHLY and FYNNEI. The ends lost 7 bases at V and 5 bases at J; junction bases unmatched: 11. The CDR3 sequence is CASTPRDRVDNSPLHF. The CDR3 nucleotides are TGTGCCAGCACCCCCCGTGACAGGGTAGATAATTCACCCCTCCACTTT.

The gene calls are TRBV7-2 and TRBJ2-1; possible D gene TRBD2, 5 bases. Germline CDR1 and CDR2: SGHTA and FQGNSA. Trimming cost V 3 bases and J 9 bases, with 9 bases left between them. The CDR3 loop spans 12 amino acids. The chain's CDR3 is CASSFQAGEQFF. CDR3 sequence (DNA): TGTGCCAGCAGCTTCCAGGCGGGTGAGCAGTTCTTC.